This TCR beta chain was identified during a study of blood T cell repertoires in COVID-19. Study-wide background: Sites in the United States, Italy and Spain provided acute and convalescent COVID-19 samples. Nucleic acid was either cDNA or gDNA, and it came from T cells, B-cell-depleted T cells, or PBMCs.

In this sample, this clone turned up a few times. In the authors' methods: Reference gene primer amplification gave estimated nucleated cell counts. The assay was immunoSEQ multiplex PCR, and TCRdb's table has in-frame clones only and misses some. V and J calls and clone size are copied from that table; D and trimming were computed from the DNA. The sample carries some 45,000 clones, about four fifths recorded once. Trimming stripped 4 bases from V and 0 bases from J, with 12 bases between. This CDR3 is 15 amino acids long. The germline V gene encodes CDR1 ENHRY and CDR2 SYGVKD. The TCR originated in a human donor in a cohort sampled during active COVID-19. Sequencing used peripheral blood. V is TRBV10-3 and J is TRBJ1-2; D perhaps matches TRBD1 (5 bases). CDR3 DNA sequence: TGTGCCATCAGTGGCACAGGTACGTCTAACTATGGCTACACCTTC. Its translation: CAISGTGTSNYGYTF.